These T cell receptor beta chains were read from a single sample in a study of blood T cell repertoires in COVID-19. Some clones are missing from TCRdb's copy, which holds only in-frame ones; the method was immunoSEQ multiplex PCR. Altogether more than 150,000 clones are present, about 80% being singletons, with the ten largest covering about 6.4%. Sequenced material: peripheral blood. Source of these receptors: a human donor in a cohort sampled during active COVID-19. The CDR3 runs from the conserved cysteine through the conserved F or W. A D gene is named only where the DNA matches it firmly. Clone size is shown for a subset of rows, as once, few, many or a class of expanded clone.

J	V	size	length	D	CDR3	DNA
TRBJ1-2	TRBV18	-	15	-	CASSPPDSFLFGYTF	TGTGCCAGCTCACCTCCGGACAGTTTCCTATTTGGCTACACCTTC
TRBJ2-1	TRBV5-4	-	17	-	CASSPAGGGRAVDEQFF	TGTGCCAGCAGCCCGGCGGGTGGGGGCCGGGCGGTGGATGAGCAGTTCTTC
TRBJ2-5	TRBV5-6	-	15	-	CASSFLNRVVKTQYF	TGTGCCAGCAGCTTCTTGAACAGGGTCGTTAAGACCCAGTACTTC
TRBJ2-5	TRBV5-5	-	14	TRBD1	CASSLNRGIETQYF	TGTGCCAGCAGCTTGAACAGGGGGATAGAGACCCAGTACTTC
TRBJ1-6	TRBV19	-	15	TRBD1	CASSLWGTDNSPLHF	TGTGCCAGTAGCCTATGGGGGACAGATAATTCACCCCTCCACTTT
TRBJ2-1	TRBV19	few	13	-	CASRDSSYNEQFF	TGTGCCAGTAGGGACAGCTCCTACAATGAGCAGTTCTTC
TRBJ1-3	TRBV9	-	17	TRBD1	CASSVALGTASGNTIYF	TGTGCCAGCAGCGTAGCGTTGGGGACAGCCTCTGGAAACACCATATATTTT
TRBJ2-1	TRBV5-4	-	15	TRBD1	CASSLAGQGFNEQFF	TGTGCCAGCAGCTTGGCGGGACAGGGATTTAATGAGCAGTTCTTC
TRBJ1-3	TRBV7-9	-	16	TRBD1	CASSGPQGSAGNTIYF	TGTGCCAGCAGCGGACCACAGGGGAGTGCTGGAAACACCATATATTTT
TRBJ2-5	TRBV29-1	-	13	TRBD2	CSVISRGGETQYF	TGCAGCGTTATTTCTCGGGGGGGAGAGACCCAGTACTTC
TRBJ1-3	TRBV12-3/TRBV12-4	-	13	-	CASSYYSGNTIYF	TGTGCCAGCAGTTACTACTCTGGAAACACCATATATTTT
TRBJ1-1	TRBV2	-	16	TRBD1	CASSVDVGQGNTEAFF	TGTGCCAGCAGTGTTGACGTGGGACAGGGGAACACTGAAGCTTTCTTT
TRBJ2-7	TRBV5-1	-	15	TRBD1	CASSLDGTGGYEQYF	TGCGCCAGCAGCTTGGATGGGACAGGGGGCTACGAGCAGTACTTC
TRBJ2-1	TRBV9	-	18	TRBD2	CASSVVGGTGLANNEQFF	TGTGCCAGCAGCGTAGTAGGGGGAACGGGACTAGCTAACAATGAGCAGTTCTTC
TRBJ1-2	TRBV29-1	-	13	-	CSVGQGRGYGYTF	TGCAGCGTTGGTCAGGGCAGGGGCTATGGCTACACCTTC
TRBJ1-2	TRBV6-5	-	15	TRBD1	CASRNTGGSNYGYTF	TGTGCCAGCAGAAACACAGGGGGGTCGAACTATGGCTACACCTTC
TRBJ2-1	TRBV3-1/TRBV3-2	few	16	TRBD2	CASSPGLAGAYNEQFF	TGTGCCAGCAGCCCCGGACTAGCGGGGGCCTACAATGAGCAGTTCTTC
TRBJ2-7	TRBV6-5	-	13	-	CASSIRGTYEQYF	TGTGCCAGCAGTATAAGGGGAACCTACGAGCAGTACTTC
TRBJ1-4	TRBV5-1	once	15	-	CASSLDHGGGEKLFF	TGCGCCAGCAGCTTGGATCACGGGGGAGGTGAAAAACTGTTTTTT
TRBJ1-1	TRBV12-3/TRBV12-4	-	11	-	CASRVAGKAFF	TGTGCCAGCAGGGTAGCGGGAAAAGCTTTCTTT
TRBJ2-7	TRBV11-2	-	12	-	CASSLVSYEQYF	TGTGCCAGCAGCTTAGTATCGTACGAGCAGTACTTC
TRBJ2-7	TRBV4-2	-	16	TRBD2	CASSQDIRGGGDEQYF	TGTGCCAGCAGCCAAGATATCCGGGGGGGCGGGGACGAGCAGTACTTC
TRBJ1-2	TRBV18	-	15	TRBD1	CASSPSGQGADGYTF	TGTGCCAGCTCACCGTCAGGACAGGGTGCTGACGGCTACACCTTC
TRBJ2-3	TRBV9	-	14	TRBD1	CASNSGTGSDTQYF	TGTGCCAGCAACTCCGGGACAGGGTCAGATACGCAGTATTTT
TRBJ1-4	TRBV7-9	-	19	TRBD1	CASSLPGRGQISPNEKLFF	TGTGCCAGCAGCTTACCGGGCAGGGGGCAAATCTCCCCTAATGAAAAACTGTTTTTT
TRBJ1-3	TRBV6-2/TRBV6-3	-	13	-	CASSSSVANTIYF	TGTGCCAGCAGTTCCAGTGTTGCAAACACCATATATTTT
TRBJ2-7	TRBV12-3/TRBV12-4	-	13	-	CASSLVTVYEQYF	TGTGCCAGCAGTTTAGTGACAGTTTACGAGCAGTACTTC
TRBJ1-1	TRBV4-1	-	16	TRBD1	CASSQRRQGAHTEAFF	TGCGCCAGCAGCCAAAGACGACAGGGGGCCCACACTGAAGCTTTCTTT
TRBJ2-2	TRBV5-1	-	15	-	CASSDPTGNTGELFF	TGCGCCAGCAGCGACCCGACAGGGAACACCGGGGAGCTGTTTTTT
TRBJ1-5	TRBV7-9	-	12	-	CASSLGREPQHF	TGTGCCAGCAGCTTAGGCCGGGAGCCCCAGCATTTT
TRBJ2-7	TRBV9	-	15	TRBD2	CASSPGLAGPYEQYF	TGTGCCAGCAGCCCTGGACTAGCGGGTCCCTACGAGCAGTACTTC
TRBJ2-7	TRBV9	-	16	-	CASSVEGGAGTYEQYF	TGTGCCAGCAGCGTAGAGGGGGGGGCGGGCACCTACGAGCAGTACTTC
TRBJ2-7	TRBV5-8	-	20	TRBD2	CASSLWRTSGGRIPTYEQYF	TGTGCCAGCAGCTTGTGGAGGACTAGCGGGGGCCGCATACCTACCTACGAGCAGTACTTC
TRBJ2-3	TRBV2	-	12	-	CASSPLEDTQYF	TGTGCCAGCAGTCCCTTAGAAGATACGCAGTATTTT
TRBJ2-7	TRBV2	-	14	-	CASSLLTGPYEQYF	TGTGCCAGCAGTCTGTTGACAGGTCCCTACGAGCAGTACTTC
TRBJ2-3	TRBV5-4	-	16	-	CASSLLRDSRTDTQYF	TGTGCCAGCAGCTTACTCCGGGACTCGCGCACAGATACGCAGTATTTT
TRBJ2-3	TRBV11-2	-	14	TRBD1	CASNEGQGTDTQYF	TGTGCCAGCAACGAGGGACAGGGCACAGATACGCAGTATTTT
TRBJ2-1	TRBV6-2/TRBV6-3	-	15	TRBD1	CASSLTGAAYNEQFF	TGTGCCAGCAGTCTGACAGGGGCGGCCTACAATGAGCAGTTCTTC
TRBJ2-2	TRBV6-5	-	14	TRBD1	CASLQGALIGELFF	TGTGCCAGCTTACAGGGGGCATTGATCGGGGAGCTGTTTTTT
TRBJ1-1	TRBV7-9	few	16	-	CASSKWGVEGNTEAFF	TGTGCCAGCAGCAAATGGGGGGTTGAGGGGAACACTGAAGCTTTCTTT
TRBJ2-7	TRBV14	-	16	TRBD1	CASSQGPTGAGYEQYF	TGTGCCAGCAGCCAAGGACCGACAGGGGCGGGCTACGAGCAGTACTTC
TRBJ2-2	TRBV29-1	-	11	TRBD1	CSVTGNGELFF	TGCAGCGTGACAGGGAACGGGGAGCTGTTTTTT
TRBJ1-1	TRBV12-3/TRBV12-4	-	13	-	CASRPPFGTEAFF	TGTGCCAGCAGGCCCCCCTTCGGTACTGAAGCTTTCTTT
TRBJ1-1	TRBV4-1	-	14	TRBD1	CASSEGQRNTEAFF	TGCGCCAGCAGCGAGGGACAGCGGAACACTGAAGCTTTCTTT
TRBJ1-3	TRBV19	-	14	TRBD1	CASSPQGLGNTIYF	TGTGCCAGTAGTCCACAGGGGCTCGGAAACACCATATATTTT
TRBJ1-1	TRBV7-8	-	12	-	CASTDSYTEAFF	TGTGCCAGTACCGACAGCTACACTGAAGCTTTCTTT
TRBJ2-3	TRBV2	-	15	TRBD2	CASRPLAGPADTQYF	TGTGCCAGCAGGCCGCTAGCGGGGCCCGCAGATACGCAGTATTTT
TRBJ1-1	TRBV2	-	11	-	CASRQGFEAFF	TGTGCCAGCAGGCAGGGATTTGAAGCTTTCTTT
TRBJ1-2	TRBV12-3/TRBV12-4	-	13	-	CASSSGTNYGYTF	TGTGCCAGCAGCTCCGGGACTAATTATGGCTACACCTTC
TRBJ2-5	TRBV4-2	once	17	TRBD2	CASSQDPLASGEETQYF	TGTGCCAGCAGCCAAGATCCCCTGGCTAGCGGGGAAGAGACCCAGTACTTC
TRBJ1-6	TRBV6-5	-	14	-	CASTRGFGYSPLHF	TGTGCCAGCACCAGAGGCTTCGGGTATTCACCCCTCCACTTT
TRBJ1-2	TRBV5-1	-	16	TRBD1	CASTQEPRQGPYGYTF	TGCGCCAGCACTCAGGAGCCCAGACAGGGACCCTATGGCTACACCTTC
TRBJ2-5	TRBV7-9	-	16	TRBD1	CASSSQPGQKKETQYF	TGTGCCAGCAGCTCGCAACCGGGACAGAAGAAAGAGACCCAGTACTTC
TRBJ1-5	TRBV30	-	18	-	CAWSVPWTEGLSNQPQHF	TGTGCCTGGAGTGTACCTTGGACAGAGGGGCTAAGCAATCAGCCCCAGCATTTT